The 11 T cell receptor beta chains in this list originate from one sample, sequenced in a study of technical replicates of blood from a few donors. The table came from immunoSEQ multiplex PCR; TCRdb's copy has only in-frame clones and leaves some out. The sample includes approximately 97,000 clones, 95% to 97% seen only once; the top ten take under 0.45%. The sample comprised T cells isolated from PBMCs. These receptors came from a human donor in good health.

The chain has TRBV5-1 and TRBJ2-1; 7 bases align to TRBD1. The CDR3 consists of 16 residues. After removal of 4 bases from V and 6 bases from J, the junction contained 13 bases not matched to a gene. Germline CDR1 is SGHRS and CDR2 is YFSETQ. In DNA form, the CDR3 reads TGCGCCAGCAGCCTCGCCGGGACAGCTTCTTCCAATGAGCAGTTCTTC. Amino acids: CASSLAGTASSNEQFF.

The CDR3 here is CASSRPGHGYTF. As DNA, the CDR3 is TGTGCCAGCAGTCGACCAGGGCATGGCTACACCTTC. The chain employs TRBV27 and TRBJ1-2; possible D gene TRBD1, 5 bases. V was pared by 5 bases and J by 6 bases, with 10 bases between. The CDR3 runs to 12 residues. Germline V gene lookup returns CDR1 MNHEY and CDR2 SMNVEV (reference sequence).

The chain recombines TRBV10-3 with TRBJ1-3, with TRBD1 as a possible D gene (5 bases). The CDR3 extends over 17 amino acids. Between the trimmed V and J ends, which lost 6 bases and 3 bases, there was a span of 21 bases. The V gene's germline CDR1 is ENHRY and CDR2 SYGVKD. In DNA, the CDR3 is TGTGCCATCAGACTCGAAGTCCCAGGGATAGGTGGAAACACCATATATTTT. Translating gives CAIRLEVPGIGGNTIYF.

The CDR3 DNA reads as TGTGCCAGCAACATACAGGGGGATCAGCCCCAGCATTTT. This translates into CASNIQGDQPQHF. The rearrangement links TRBV6-1 to TRBJ1-5, with 8 bases lining up with TRBD1. CDR1 MNHNS and CDR2 SASEGT come from the germline V gene. The trim removed 7 bases at V and 5 bases at J, leaving 4 bases unmatched. This CDR3 has 13 residues.

The V and J genes are TRBV7-9 and TRBJ1-5; D remains ambiguous. Trimming stripped 3 bases from V and 0 bases from J, with 6 bases between. Germline CDR1 and CDR2: SEHNR and FQNEAQ (reference sequence). CDR3 size: 14 residues. The CDR3 sequence: CASSFQYSNQPQHF. CDR3 coding DNA: TGTGCCAGCAGCTTTCAGTATAGCAATCAGCCCCAGCATTTT.

This rearrangement joins TRBV19 to TRBJ2-5; D might be TRBD1 (6 bases). This CDR3 spans 18 amino acids. Trimming left V 4 bases short and J 2 bases short, with 23 bases between. Germline V gene sequence: CDR1 LNHDA, CDR2 SQIVND (reference sequence). CDR3 bases: TGTGCCAGTAGTACAATCTACAGGGATGGAGACTTTCAAGAGACCCAGTACTTC. Its protein is CASSTIYRDGDFQETQYF.

V is TRBV15 and J is TRBJ2-7; a weak D match, TRBD1 (5 bases). This CDR3 is 13 amino acids long. Trimming pared 2 bases from V and 7 bases from J, leaving 12 bases between. The V gene's germline CDR1 is LNHNV and CDR2 YYDKDF (reference sequence). CDR3 sequence: CATSRNLQGEQYF. In nucleotides, the CDR3 is TGTGCCACCAGCAGAAATCTTCAGGGAGAGCAGTACTTC.

The count of this clone is one. The J gene is TRBJ1-1, the V gene TRBV19; 8 positions match TRBD1. J was trimmed by 3 bases and V by 5 bases; bases with no gene match: 2. This CDR3 spans 13 amino acids. Germline CDR1 LNHDA, CDR2 SQIVND (reference sequence). Written as DNA, the CDR3 is TGTGCCAGTAGTTGGGGACAGGACACTGAAGCTTTCTTT. Its protein is CASSWGQDTEAFF. The whole variable domain, filled in from reference TRBV19 and TRBJ1-1, reads DGGITQSPKYLFRKEGQNVTLSCEQNLNHDAMYWYRQDPGQGLRLIYYSQIVNDFQKGDIAEGYSVSREKKESFPLTVTSAQKNPTAFYLCASSWGQDTEAFFGQGTRLTVV.

The chain is built from TRBV27 and TRBJ1-2; weak D call: TRBD1 (6 bases). Trimming removed 8 bases at V and 6 bases at J, with 25 bases between. Germline lookup yields CDR1 MNHEY and CDR2 SMNVEV (reference sequence). The CDR3 covers 16 residues. Here the CDR3 DNA reads TGTGCCAGCGCCTGGGATATGGCGGGGGGGGCAAATGGCTACACCTTC. Amino acids: CASAWDMAGGANGYTF.

The chain employs TRBV5-1 and TRBJ1-2; tentative D call: TRBD1 (5 bases). Germline CDR1 is SGHRS and CDR2 is YFSETQ. The CDR3 length is 13 residues. The germline V and J ends were trimmed by 5 bases and 2 bases, with 10 bases remaining between them. The CDR3 sequence is CASRSDRNYGYTF. In nucleotides, the CDR3 is TGCGCCAGCAGATCCGACAGAAACTATGGCTACACCTTC.

V usage is TRBV27 and J usage is TRBJ2-1; possibly TRBD2 for D (6 bases). There are 15 residues in the CDR3. In germline, CDR1 is MNHEY, CDR2 SMNVEV (reference sequence). V shed 6 bases and J shed 0 bases, with 12 bases lying between them. The CDR3 sequence: CASSYIADSYNEQFF. The CDR3 DNA is TGTGCCAGCAGCTATATAGCGGACTCCTACAATGAGCAGTTCTTC.